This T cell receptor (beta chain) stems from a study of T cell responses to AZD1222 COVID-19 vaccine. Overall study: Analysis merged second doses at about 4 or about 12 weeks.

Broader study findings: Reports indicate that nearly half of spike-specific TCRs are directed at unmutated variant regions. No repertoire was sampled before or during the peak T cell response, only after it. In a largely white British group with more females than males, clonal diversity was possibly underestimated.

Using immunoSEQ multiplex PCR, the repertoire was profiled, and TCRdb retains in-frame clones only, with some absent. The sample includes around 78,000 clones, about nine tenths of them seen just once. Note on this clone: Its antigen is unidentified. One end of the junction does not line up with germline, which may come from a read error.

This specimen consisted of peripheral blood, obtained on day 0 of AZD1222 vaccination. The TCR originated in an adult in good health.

Written as DNA, the CDR3 is TGTGCCAGCAGAAAAACTAGCGGGAACAGCGGGGAGCTGTTTTTT. Translation: CASRKTSGNSGELFF. The gene calls are TRBV7-2 and TRBJ2-2; 10 nucleotides match TRBD2. The CDR3 loop spans 15 amino acids. Germline CDR1 SGHTA, CDR2 FQGNSA.